The clone carrying this T cell receptor (beta chain) was found a few times. Its antigen is not known. This sample was taken from a study of glioma-infiltrating T cells after dendritic cell vaccination. At the level of the study: Patients had newly diagnosed or recurrent glioblastoma and received dendritic cell vaccines.

The CDR3 runs 14 residues. V lost 7 bases and J lost 8; bases outside the gene matches: 8. Germline CDR1 and CDR2: MNHNS and SASEGT. Assay used: immunoSEQ multiplex PCR; TCRdb lists only in-frame clones, some missing. The sample shows some 90,000 clones, roughly four fifths of them seen only once. Time point of the sample: after dendritic cell vaccination, including at tumor progression/relapse. The study's findings and limits: Complete blood and tumor specimen sets were limited to few patients.

The origin of this receptor is a human donor with glioblastoma. The V call is TRBV6-1, the J call TRBJ1-4; 9 nucleotides align to TRBD1. Sample: blood, taken after dendritic cell vaccination. CDR3 loop: CASTLTGGYEKLFF. In DNA form, the CDR3 reads TGTGCCAGCACCTTGACAGGGGGTTACGAAAAACTGTTTTTT.